This TCR beta chain is from a study of T cell therapy after organ transplantation. Study-wide context: CMV-specific T cells, median 1.92 x 10^8, were given as 2 to 6 intravenous infusions. Study-wide findings and caveats: Post-therapy reconstitution appeared to include transferred and endogenous clonotypes. In nonresponders, reduced coverage from low CD8+ yield may limit detected expansions.

The trim removed 3 bases at V and 6 bases at J, leaving 6 bases unmatched. CDR1 is SQVTM, CDR2 ANQGSEA, per germline. The CDR3 is made up of 14 amino acids. These transplant recipients had drug-resistant or recurrent cytomegalovirus infection. Notes on this clone: Its specificity is unknown.

Sequenced by immunoSEQ multiplex PCR; TCRdb stores in-frame clones only, minus some. Altogether about 50,000 clones are present, about 94% being singletons, with the ten largest covering over 3%. Sequences were derived from CD8+ T cells from blood, sampled before autologous CMV-specific T cell therapy. This sequence originates from a human patient who had received a solid organ transplant and had CMV disease. The V call is TRBV29-1, the J call TRBJ2-2; 8 bases fit TRBD2. The CDR3 is CSVDDGRVAGELFF. The CDR3 bases are TGCAGCGTTGATGACGGGAGGGTTGCCGGGGAGCTGTTTTTT.